The clone carrying this TCR beta chain was observed a handful of times. Antigen unknown. Data came from immunoSEQ multiplex PCR; TCRdb stores just in-frame clones and leaves some out. The table includes more than 20,000 clones, around 93% detected once. Deletions cut 0 bases from V and 4 bases from J, with 14 bases between. CDR1 and CDR2 (germline): SGHDT, YYEEEE. This CDR3 spans 16 amino acids. The data were obtained in a study of multiple sclerosis patients with progressive multifocal leukoencephalopathy. Time point specified: around eleven months of natalizumab therapy. General observations from the study: Findings may reflect JC virus infection or just general immunocompromise. Most PML patients had lower entropy, suggesting less diverse TRB repertoires.

The sample was PBMCs, taken from a patient treated with natalizumab. The rearrangement links TRBV5-6 to TRBJ1-3, with D possibly TRBD1 on 5 matching bases. The origin of this receptor is a young man with multiple sclerosis. The CDR3 sequence is CASSLVRQGFGNTIYF. In DNA form, the CDR3 reads TGTGCCAGCAGCTTGGTACGGCAGGGTTTCGGAAACACCATATATTTT.